Sequencing of this T cell receptor beta chain was carried out in a study of T-cell memory formation after mild COVID-19. Many counts were recorded for this clonotype. Antigen specificity is unknown. Germline CDR1 is DFQATT and CDR2 is SNEGSKA (reference sequence). V lost 0 bases and J lost 4; bases outside the gene matches: 10. This CDR3 is built from 16 residues. MiXCR, run by TCRdb on the 5' RACE reads, gives a single entry per CDR3 protein. The sample includes 25,000 to 35,000 distinct CDR3 sequences, 7.4% of them seen just once. Overall study findings and caveats: Clones that contracted from day 15 to 85 had balanced CD4/CD8; later expanders were CD4+ biased. Researchers found some responding clones in pre-infection memory, a sign that cross-reactive memory joined.

This chain connects TRBV20-1 to TRBJ2-3, with 7 bases that match TRBD2. The sequence came from an adult woman who had mild COVID-19 (a few samples of this study predate the infection). Cell type and time point are not known. The sequencing sample was made of PBMCs or a T cell subset sorted from them (not recorded which). The CDR3 nucleotides are TGCAGTGCTAGAGATAGAGGCGGGGGAGACTCAGATACGCAGTATTTT. It specifies CSARDRGGGDSDTQYF.